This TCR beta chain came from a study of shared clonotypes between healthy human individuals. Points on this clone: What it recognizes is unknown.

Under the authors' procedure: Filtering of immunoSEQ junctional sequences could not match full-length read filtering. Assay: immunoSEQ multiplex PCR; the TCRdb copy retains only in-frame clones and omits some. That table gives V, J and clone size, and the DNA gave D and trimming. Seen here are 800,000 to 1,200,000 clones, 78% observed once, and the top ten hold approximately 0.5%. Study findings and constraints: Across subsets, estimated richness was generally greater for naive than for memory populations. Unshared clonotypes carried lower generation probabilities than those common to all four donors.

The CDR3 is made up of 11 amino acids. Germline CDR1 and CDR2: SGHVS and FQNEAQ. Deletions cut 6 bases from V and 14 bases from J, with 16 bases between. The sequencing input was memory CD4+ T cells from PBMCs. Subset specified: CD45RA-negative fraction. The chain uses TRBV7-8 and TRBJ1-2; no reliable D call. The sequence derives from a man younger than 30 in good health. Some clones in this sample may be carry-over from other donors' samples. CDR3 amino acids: CASRNQGGSTF. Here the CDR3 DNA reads TGTGCCAGCAGAAACCAAGGAGGGAGTACCTTC.